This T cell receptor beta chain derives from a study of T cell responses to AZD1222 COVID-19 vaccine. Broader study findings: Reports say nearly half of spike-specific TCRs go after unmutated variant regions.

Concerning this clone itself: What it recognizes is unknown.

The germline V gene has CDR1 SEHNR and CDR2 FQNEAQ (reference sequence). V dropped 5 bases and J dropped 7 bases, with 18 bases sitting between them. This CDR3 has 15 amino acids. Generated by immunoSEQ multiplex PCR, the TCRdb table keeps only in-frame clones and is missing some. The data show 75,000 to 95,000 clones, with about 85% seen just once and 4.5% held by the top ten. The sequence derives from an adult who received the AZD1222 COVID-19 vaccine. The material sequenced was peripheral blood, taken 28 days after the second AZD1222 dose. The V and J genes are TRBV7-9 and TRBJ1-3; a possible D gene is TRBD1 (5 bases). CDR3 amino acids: CASSDYIGRGNTIYF. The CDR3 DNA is TGTGCCAGCAGCGACTATATCGGCCGGGGGAACACCATATATTTT.